Listed below are T cell receptor beta chains from one sample, sequenced in a study of OX40 agonist ivuxolimab in advanced cancers. Repertoires were generated with immunoSEQ multiplex PCR, while TCRdb's copy carries only in-frame clones and drops some. The data show 72,000 or so clones, about 88% seen once. The input for sequencing was CD4+ or CD8+ T cells sorted from blood, taken in a trial of the OX40 agonist ivuxolimab. The receptors originated from an adult with an advanced solid tumor such as melanoma, head and neck, liver or kidney cancer. Each CDR3 is given with its conserved first and last residue. The D gene is left open where the match is weak. The size of a clone is reported for some rows only, either as once, few or many, or as a class for expanded clones.

.	.	TRBV19	TRBJ2-5	TGTGCCAGTAGTTGGAGGGGGACATCAGAGACCCAGTACTTC	CASSWRGTSETQYF
.	TRBD2	TRBV28	TRBJ2-7	TGTGCCAGCAGTTTGCGACTGGGACTAGCGGGAGGATCCGAGCAGTACTTC	CASSLRLGLAGGSEQYF
.	.	TRBV6-5	TRBJ2-2	TGTGCCAGCAGACGGGGGCTGAACACCGGGGAGCTGTTTTTT	CASRRGLNTGELFF
.	TRBD2	TRBV11-2	TRBJ2-7	TGTGCCAGCAGCTTAGAAGGGCGGGGGGGCGACGAGCAGTACTTC	CASSLEGRGGDEQYF
once	TRBD1	TRBV10-3	TRBJ2-3	TGTGCCATCAGATCAGGGGGCATGGATACGCAGTATTTT	CAIRSGGMDTQYF
.	TRBD1	TRBV6-1	TRBJ2-1	TGTGCCAGCAGTGAAGACGGGACAGGCATGTTTGAGCAGTTCTTC	CASSEDGTGMFEQFF
.	TRBD1	TRBV6-6	TRBJ1-1	TGTGCCAGCAGACCGGGACAGTCGGGATCGGAGGCTTTCTTT	CASRPGQSGSEAFF
.	.	TRBV7-9	TRBJ1-3	TGTGCCAGCAGCCAGTGGACACAGAGCTCTGGAAACACCATATATTTT	CASSQWTQSSGNTIYF
.	.	TRBV2	TRBJ1-5	TGTGCCAGCAGTGAAGCGCGGGGGCGCAATCAGCCCCAGCATTTT	CASSEARGRNQPQHF
.	.	TRBV7-9	TRBJ2-7	TGTGCCAGCAGCTTAGGAGGGGGGGGCAACGAGCAGTACTTC	CASSLGGGGNEQYF
.	TRBD1	TRBV4-1	TRBJ1-2	TGCGCCAGCAGCCATTCTCCGGGACAGGGGGACTATGGCTACACCTTC	CASSHSPGQGDYGYTF
once	.	TRBV6-5	TRBJ2-7	TGTGCCAGCAGTCCGACGGGTAGCCACTCCTACGAGCAGTACTTC	CASSPTGSHSYEQYF
.	.	TRBV29-1	TRBJ2-7	TGCAGCGTGGGCACCTCCTACGAGCAGTACTTC	CSVGTSYEQYF
.	TRBD2	TRBV29-1	TRBJ2-6	TGCAGCGTTTCGGTAGCGGGGGGCTCTGGGGCCAACGTCCTGACTTTC	CSVSVAGGSGANVLTF
once	TRBD1	TRBV7-3	TRBJ2-3	TGTGCCAGCAGCTTAACGGGACAGGGGGCGGGTACGCAGTATTTT	CASSLTGQGAGTQYF
.	TRBD2	TRBV4-1	TRBJ2-7	TGCGCCAGCAGCCCGGGGGAGGGGATCGACGAGCAGTACTTC	CASSPGEGIDEQYF
.	.	TRBV5-1	TRBJ2-5	TGCGCCAGCAGCTTGGACGGGTTAGGAGAGACCCAGTACTTC	CASSLDGLGETQYF
.	.	TRBV9	TRBJ2-2	TGTGCCACCAACAGGGAACCGAACACCGGGGAGCTGTTTTTT	CATNREPNTGELFF
.	.	TRBV27	TRBJ1-1	TGTGCCAGCAGAATCGTAATTGGCACTGAAGCTTTCTTT	CASRIVIGTEAFF
.	.	TRBV7-2	TRBJ2-3	TGTGCCAGCAGCTCCGATCCCCTCTACACAGATACGCAGTATTTT	CASSSDPLYTDTQYF
.	.	TRBV5-1	TRBJ1-2	TGCGCCAGCAGTCCCACGACCGGGTCTATGGGGGGCTACACCTTC	CASSPTTGSMGGYTF
.	.	TRBV5-1	TRBJ1-4	TGCGCCAGCAGCAGGACGGCGGGGGAAAAACTGTTTTTT	CASSRTAGEKLFF
.	TRBD2	TRBV5-4	TRBJ2-2	TGTGCCAGCAGCTTGGGACTAGCGGCAAACACCGGGGAGCTGTTTTTT	CASSLGLAANTGELFF
.	.	TRBV4-2	TRBJ2-7	TGTGCCAGCAGCCAGGACGGGACGGCTACCTACGAGCAGTACTTC	CASSQDGTATYEQYF
.	.	TRBV5-4	TRBJ1-2	TGTGCCAGCAGCCAAGCGGGGGGCTATGGCTACACCTTC	CASSQAGGYGYTF
.	TRBD2	TRBV5-1	TRBJ2-1	TGCGCCAGCAGCTTGCGCGTTAGCGGGGGCCTCGACAATGAGCAGTTCTTC	CASSLRVSGGLDNEQFF
.	TRBD1	TRBV11-1	TRBJ1-1	TGTGCCAGCAGCTTAACCGACGACAGGGTAGAAGGTGGAAAAGCTTTCTTT	CASSLTDDRVEGGKAFF
.	.	TRBV7-3	TRBJ1-6	TGTGCCAGCAGCCCCTTTGAGGGGTCACCCCTCCACTTT	CASSPFEGSPLHF
.	TRBD2	TRBV7-3	TRBJ2-3	TGTGCCAGCAGCTTCCAAGCGGGAGGCGGCACAGATACGCAGTATTTT	CASSFQAGGGTDTQYF
.	.	TRBV5-1	TRBJ2-1	TGCGCCAGCAGCTTGCGTAATGAGCAGTTCTTC	CASSLRNEQFF
.	TRBD1	TRBV5-1	TRBJ2-5	TGCGCCAGCAGCTTGACCGGGACAGGCCTTCAAGAGACCCAGTACTTC	CASSLTGTGLQETQYF
once	TRBD2	TRBV5-1	TRBJ2-3	TGCGCCAGCAGCTTGGCCCAGAGCGGGAGGGCCTGGTGGGGCACAGATACGCAGTATTTT	CASSLAQSGRAWWGTDTQYF
few	TRBD1	TRBV7-2	TRBJ2-7	TGTGCCAGCAGCCCGCCGACAGGGAGCTACGAGCAGTACTTC	CASSPPTGSYEQYF
.	.	TRBV5-6	TRBJ1-1	TGTGCCAGCAGCTTGTTTTGGAGCAGGGACACTGAAGCTTTCTTT	CASSLFWSRDTEAFF
.	TRBD2	TRBV7-9	TRBJ2-5	TGTGCCAGCAGCTTAGCGCAGACCTCTTCGGGGGGGACCCAGTACTTC	CASSLAQTSSGGTQYF
.	.	TRBV5-1	TRBJ2-4	TGCGCCAGCAGCCCCCGAGGGGGAGCCAAAAACATTCAGTACTTC	CASSPRGGAKNIQYF
once	TRBD1	TRBV27	TRBJ1-1	TGTGCCAGCAGTTTATGGGCCGGGACAGGGGAAGCTTTCTTT	CASSLWAGTGEAFF
.	.	TRBV19	TRBJ2-6	TGTGCCAGTAGTACTCGACAGGAGGGGACGCCTGGGGCCAACGTCCTGACTTTC	CASSTRQEGTPGANVLTF
once	.	TRBV4-1	TRBJ1-4	TGCGCCAGCAGTTCCAGGCCAACTAATGAAAAACTGTTTTTT	CASSSRPTNEKLFF
.	TRBD2	TRBV5-1	TRBJ2-1	TGCGCCAGCAAGGGGACTAGCGTTTACAATGAGCAGTTCTTC	CASKGTSVYNEQFF
.	TRBD1	TRBV5-1	TRBJ2-4	TGCGCCAGCAGCCGGACAGGGGATATATTGGGTGCCAAAAACATTCAGTACTTC	CASSRTGDILGAKNIQYF
.	TRBD2	TRBV7-2	TRBJ2-1	TGTGCCAGCAGCCCCCGCACGTCACGCGGGAGCCAGTCGAATGAGCAGTTCTTC	CASSPRTSRGSQSNEQFF
.	.	TRBV5-5	TRBJ2-7	TGTGCCAGCAGCTTCGTGTCCTACGAGCAGTACTTC	CASSFVSYEQYF
few	TRBD1	TRBV29-1	TRBJ1-1	TGCAGCGTCGGGGACAGGGGGCTGACTGAAGCTTTCTTT	CSVGDRGLTEAFF
.	.	TRBV10-3	TRBJ2-1	TGTGCCATCAGTGAATTAGGGAGTCCCTCATACAATGAGCAGTTCTTC	CAISELGSPSYNEQFF
.	.	TRBV19	TRBJ2-3	TGTGCCAGTAGTATCAGGGTCGGAGATACGCAGTATTTT	CASSIRVGDTQYF
once	TRBD2	TRBV7-9	TRBJ2-7	TGTGCCAGCACCCCTAAAGCGGGAGATTTGGACGAGCAGTACTTC	CASTPKAGDLDEQYF
.	.	TRBV2	TRBJ2-5	TGTGCCAGCCACAGGAACCAAGAGACCCAGTACTTC	CASHRNQETQYF
.	.	TRBV5-6	TRBJ2-7	TGTGCCAGCAGCTCTCCGGGACTCCTCTCCTACGAGCAGTACTTC	CASSSPGLLSYEQYF
.	.	TRBV18	TRBJ1-4	TGTGCCAGCTCACCCCGAGGGGCCAGTGAAAAACTGTTTTTT	CASSPRGASEKLFF
once	TRBD1	TRBV5-8	TRBJ2-7	TGTGCCAGCAGCAGGACAGGGAGCTCCTACGAGCAGTACTTC	CASSRTGSSYEQYF